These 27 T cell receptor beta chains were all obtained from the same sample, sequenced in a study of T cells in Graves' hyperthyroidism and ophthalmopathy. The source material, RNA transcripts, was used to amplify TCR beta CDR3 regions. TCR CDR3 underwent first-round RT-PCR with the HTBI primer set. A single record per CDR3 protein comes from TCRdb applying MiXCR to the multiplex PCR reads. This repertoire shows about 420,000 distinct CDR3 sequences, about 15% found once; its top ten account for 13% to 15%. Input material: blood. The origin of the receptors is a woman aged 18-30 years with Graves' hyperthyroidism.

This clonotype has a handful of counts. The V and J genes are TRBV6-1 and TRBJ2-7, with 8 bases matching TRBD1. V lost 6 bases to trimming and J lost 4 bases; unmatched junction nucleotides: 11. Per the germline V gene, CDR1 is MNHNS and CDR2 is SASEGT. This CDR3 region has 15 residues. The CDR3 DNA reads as TGTGCCAGCAGCCCTCGAGGACAGGGATCTTACGAGCAGTACTTC. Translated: CASSPRGQGSYEQYF.

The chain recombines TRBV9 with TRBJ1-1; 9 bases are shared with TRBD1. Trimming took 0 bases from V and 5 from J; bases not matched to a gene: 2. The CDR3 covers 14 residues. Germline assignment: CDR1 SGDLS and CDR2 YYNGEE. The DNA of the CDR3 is TGTGCCAGCAGCGTAGGGGGACAGGGAACTGAAGCTTTCTTT. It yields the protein CASSVGGQGTEAFF.

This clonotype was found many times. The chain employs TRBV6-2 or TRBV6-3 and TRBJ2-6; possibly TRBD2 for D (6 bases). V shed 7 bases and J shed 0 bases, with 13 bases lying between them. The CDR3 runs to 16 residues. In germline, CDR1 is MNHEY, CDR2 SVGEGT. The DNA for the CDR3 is TGTGCCAGCACACCATTCGGGGGCTCTGGGGCCAACGTCCTGACTTTC. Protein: CASTPFGGSGANVLTF.

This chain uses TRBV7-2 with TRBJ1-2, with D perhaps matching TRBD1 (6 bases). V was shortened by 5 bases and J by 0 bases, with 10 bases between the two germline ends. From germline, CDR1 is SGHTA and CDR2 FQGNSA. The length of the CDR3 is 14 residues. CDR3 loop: CASSPWTANYGYTF. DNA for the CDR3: TGTGCCAGCAGCCCGTGGACAGCTAACTATGGCTACACCTTC.

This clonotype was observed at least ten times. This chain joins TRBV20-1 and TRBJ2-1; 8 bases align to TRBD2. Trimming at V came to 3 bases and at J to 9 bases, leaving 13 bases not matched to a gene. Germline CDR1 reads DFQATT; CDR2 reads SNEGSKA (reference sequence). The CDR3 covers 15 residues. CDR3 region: CSASDEIIAGSEQFF. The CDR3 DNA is TGCAGTGCTAGTGACGAAATTATAGCGGGATCTGAGCAGTTCTTC.

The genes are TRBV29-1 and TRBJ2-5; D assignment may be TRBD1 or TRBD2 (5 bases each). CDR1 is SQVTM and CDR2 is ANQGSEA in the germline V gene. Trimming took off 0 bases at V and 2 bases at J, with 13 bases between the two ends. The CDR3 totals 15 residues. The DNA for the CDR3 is TGCAGCGTTGAAGATCTTAGGGGACGGCAAGAGACCCAGTACTTC. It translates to CSVEDLRGRQETQYF.

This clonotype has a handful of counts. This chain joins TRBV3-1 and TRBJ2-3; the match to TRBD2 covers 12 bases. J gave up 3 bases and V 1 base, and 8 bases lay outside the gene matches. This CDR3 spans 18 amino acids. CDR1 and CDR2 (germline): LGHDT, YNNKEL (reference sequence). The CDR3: CASSQVLAGGPRTDTQYF. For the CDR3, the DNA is TGTGCCAGCAGCCAAGTGCTAGCGGGGGGGCCGAGGACAGATACGCAGTATTTT.

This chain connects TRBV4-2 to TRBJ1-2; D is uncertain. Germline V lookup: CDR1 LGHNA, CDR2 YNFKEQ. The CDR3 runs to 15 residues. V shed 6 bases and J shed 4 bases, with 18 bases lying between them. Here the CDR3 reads CASSRAETDSYGYTF. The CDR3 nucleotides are TGTGCCAGCAGTCGAGCGGAGACGGATTCCTATGGCTACACCTTC.

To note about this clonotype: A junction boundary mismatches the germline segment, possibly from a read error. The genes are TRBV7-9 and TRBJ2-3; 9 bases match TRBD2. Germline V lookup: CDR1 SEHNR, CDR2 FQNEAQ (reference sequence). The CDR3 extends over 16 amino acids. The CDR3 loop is CDSSPHSGGQTDTQYF. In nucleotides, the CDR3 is TGTGACAGCAGCCCCCATAGCGGGGGACAAACAGATACGCAGTATTTT.

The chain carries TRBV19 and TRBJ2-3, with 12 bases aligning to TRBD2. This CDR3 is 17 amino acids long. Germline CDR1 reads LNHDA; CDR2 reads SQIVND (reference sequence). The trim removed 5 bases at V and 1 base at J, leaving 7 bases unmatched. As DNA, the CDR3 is TGTGCCAGTAGTGTTCTAGCGGGAGGGCTGGGCACAGATACGCAGTATTTT. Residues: CASSVLAGGLGTDTQYF. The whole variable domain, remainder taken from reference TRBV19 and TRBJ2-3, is DGGITQSPKYLFRKEGQNVTLSCEQNLNHDAMYWYRQDPGQGLRLIYYSQIVNDFQKGDIAEGYSVSREKKESFPLTVTSAQKNPTAFYLCASSVLAGGLGTDTQYFGPGTRLTVL.

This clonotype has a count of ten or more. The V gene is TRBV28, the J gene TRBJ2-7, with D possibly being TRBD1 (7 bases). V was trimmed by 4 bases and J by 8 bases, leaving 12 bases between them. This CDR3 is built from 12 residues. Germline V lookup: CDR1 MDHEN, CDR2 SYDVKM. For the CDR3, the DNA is TGTGCCAGCAGTTATCAGGGGGGCAAGCAGTACTTC. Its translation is CASSYQGGKQYF.

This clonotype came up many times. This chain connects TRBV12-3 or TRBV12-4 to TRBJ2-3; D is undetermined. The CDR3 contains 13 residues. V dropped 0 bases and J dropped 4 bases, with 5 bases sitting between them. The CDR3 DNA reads TGTGCCAGCAGTTTAGCCGGACCAGATACGCAGTATTTT. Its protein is CASSLAGPDTQYF.

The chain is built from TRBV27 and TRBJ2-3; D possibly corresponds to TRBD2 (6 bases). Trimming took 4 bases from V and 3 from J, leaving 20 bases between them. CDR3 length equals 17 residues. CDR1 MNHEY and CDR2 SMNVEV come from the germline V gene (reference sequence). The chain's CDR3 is CASSSTWGVSLTDTQYF. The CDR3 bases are TGTGCCAGCAGTTCAACCTGGGGGGTCTCCCTAACAGATACGCAGTATTTT.

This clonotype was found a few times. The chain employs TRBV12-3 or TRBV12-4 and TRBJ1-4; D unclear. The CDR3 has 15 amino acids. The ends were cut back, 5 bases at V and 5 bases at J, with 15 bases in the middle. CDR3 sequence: CASSHSGRLNEKLFF. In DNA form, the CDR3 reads TGTGCCAGCAGTCATTCCGGGAGGCTAAATGAAAAACTGTTTTTT.

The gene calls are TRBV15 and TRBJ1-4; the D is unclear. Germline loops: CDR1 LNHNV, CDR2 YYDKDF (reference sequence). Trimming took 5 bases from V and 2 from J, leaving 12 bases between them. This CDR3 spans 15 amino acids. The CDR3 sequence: CATSPIVGTNEKLFF. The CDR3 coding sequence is TGTGCCACCAGCCCCATTGTTGGTACTAATGAAAAACTGTTTTTT.

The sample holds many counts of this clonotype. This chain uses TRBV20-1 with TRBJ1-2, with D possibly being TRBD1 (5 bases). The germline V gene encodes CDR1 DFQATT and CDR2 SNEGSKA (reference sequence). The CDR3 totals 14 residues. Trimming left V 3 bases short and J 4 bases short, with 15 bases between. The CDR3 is CSASRGSTLYGYTF. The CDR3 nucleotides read TGCAGTGCTAGTAGGGGATCAACACTCTATGGCTACACCTTC.

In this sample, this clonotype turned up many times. CDR3 nucleotides: TGTGCCAGCAGCCAAGATCTCCTAGCGGGAGTAGAGACCCAGTACTTC. This encodes CASSQDLLAGVETQYF. The chain has TRBV3-1 and TRBJ2-5, with 10 bases lining up with TRBD2. V dropped 0 bases and J dropped 4; count of bases not matched to a gene: 5. The CDR3 is made up of 16 amino acids. Germline V lookup: CDR1 LGHDT, CDR2 YNNKEL (reference sequence).

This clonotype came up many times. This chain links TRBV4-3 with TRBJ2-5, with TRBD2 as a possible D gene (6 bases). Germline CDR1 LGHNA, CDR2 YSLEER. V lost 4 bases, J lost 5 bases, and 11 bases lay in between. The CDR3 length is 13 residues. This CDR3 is CASSRSGGETQYF. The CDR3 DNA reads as TGCGCCAGCAGCCGTAGTGGGGGGGAGACCCAGTACTTC.

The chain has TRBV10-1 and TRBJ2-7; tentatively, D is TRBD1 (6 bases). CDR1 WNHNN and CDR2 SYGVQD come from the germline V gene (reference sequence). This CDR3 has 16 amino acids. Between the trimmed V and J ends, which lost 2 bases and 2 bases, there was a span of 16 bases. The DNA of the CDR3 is TGCGCCAGCAGTGAGAGGCGGCAGGGGCGAACCTACGAGCAGTACTTC. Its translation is CASSERRQGRTYEQYF.

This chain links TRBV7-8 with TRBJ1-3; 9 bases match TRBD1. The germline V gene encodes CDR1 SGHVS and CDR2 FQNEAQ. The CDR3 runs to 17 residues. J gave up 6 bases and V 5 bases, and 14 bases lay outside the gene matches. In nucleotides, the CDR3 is TGTGCCAGCAGCCCCCCGGTCGGCGGGACAGGGAAAAACACCATATATTTT. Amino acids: CASSPPVGGTGKNTIYF.

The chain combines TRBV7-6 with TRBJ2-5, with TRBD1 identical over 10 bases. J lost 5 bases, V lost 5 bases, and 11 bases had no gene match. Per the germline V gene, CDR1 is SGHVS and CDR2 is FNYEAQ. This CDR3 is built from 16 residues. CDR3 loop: CASSRYDRGRGETQYF. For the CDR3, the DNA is TGTGCCAGCAGCCGATACGACAGGGGGCGAGGGGAGACCCAGTACTTC. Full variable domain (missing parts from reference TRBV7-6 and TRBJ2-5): GAGVSQSPRYKVTKRGQDVALRCDPISGHVSLYWYRQALGQGPEFLTYFNYEAQQDKSGLPNDRFSAERPEGSISTLTIQRTEQRDSAMYRCASSRYDRGRGETQYFGPGTRLLVL.

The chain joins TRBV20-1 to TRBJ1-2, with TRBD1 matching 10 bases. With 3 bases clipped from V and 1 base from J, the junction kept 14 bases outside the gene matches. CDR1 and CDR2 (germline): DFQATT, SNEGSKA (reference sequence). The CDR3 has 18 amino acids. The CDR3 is CSASLVPGQGLFNYGYTF. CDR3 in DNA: TGCAGTGCTAGCCTTGTCCCGGGACAGGGGCTCTTTAACTATGGCTACACCTTC.

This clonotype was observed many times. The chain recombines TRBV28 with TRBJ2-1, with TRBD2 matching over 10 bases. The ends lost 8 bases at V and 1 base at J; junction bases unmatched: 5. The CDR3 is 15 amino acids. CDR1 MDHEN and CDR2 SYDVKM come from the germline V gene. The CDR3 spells CASLAGVTSYNEQFF. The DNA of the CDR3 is TGTGCCAGCCTAGCGGGAGTTACATCCTACAATGAGCAGTTCTTC.

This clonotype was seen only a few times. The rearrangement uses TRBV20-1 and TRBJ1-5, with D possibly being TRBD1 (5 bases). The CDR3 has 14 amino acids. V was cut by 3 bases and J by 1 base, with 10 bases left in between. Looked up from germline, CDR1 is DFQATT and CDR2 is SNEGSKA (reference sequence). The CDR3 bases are TGCAGTGCTAGCCAGGGACGGAGCAATCAGCCCCAGCATTTT. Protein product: CSASQGRSNQPQHF.

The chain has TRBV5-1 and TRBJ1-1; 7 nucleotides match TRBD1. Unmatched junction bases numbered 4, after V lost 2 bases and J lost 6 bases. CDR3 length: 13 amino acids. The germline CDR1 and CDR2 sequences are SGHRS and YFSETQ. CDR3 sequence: CASSLTGVAEAFF. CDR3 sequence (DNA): TGCGCCAGCAGCTTAACAGGGGTGGCTGAAGCTTTCTTT.

The CDR3 sequence: CASSKPGTGGETQYF. In nucleotides, the CDR3 is TGTGCCAGCAGTAAGCCCGGGACAGGGGGGGAGACCCAGTACTTC. The chain carries TRBV7-9 and TRBJ2-5; 11 nucleotides align to TRBD1. CDR1 and CDR2 from the germline V gene are SEHNR and FQNEAQ (reference sequence). This CDR3 comprises 15 residues. J was trimmed by 5 bases and V by 6 bases; bases with no gene match: 8. The full variable domain, its missing parts supplied by reference TRBV7-9 and TRBJ2-5, is DTGVSQNPRHKITKRGQNVTFRCDPISEHNRLYWYRQTLGQGPEFLTYFQNEAQLEKSRLLSDRFSAERPKGSFSTLEIQRTEQGDSAMYLCASSKPGTGGETQYFGPGTRLLVL.

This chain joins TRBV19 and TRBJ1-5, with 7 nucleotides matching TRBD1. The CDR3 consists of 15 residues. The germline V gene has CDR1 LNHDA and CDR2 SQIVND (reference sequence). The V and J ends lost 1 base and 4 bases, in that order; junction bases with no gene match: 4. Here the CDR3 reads CASSIVWDRNQPQHF. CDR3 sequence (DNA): TGTGCCAGTAGTATAGTATGGGACAGAAATCAGCCCCAGCATTTT. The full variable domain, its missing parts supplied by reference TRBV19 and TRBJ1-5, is DGGITQSPKYLFRKEGQNVTLSCEQNLNHDAMYWYRQDPGQGLRLIYYSQIVNDFQKGDIAEGYSVSREKKESFPLTVTSAQKNPTAFYLCASSIVWDRNQPQHFGDGTRLSIL.